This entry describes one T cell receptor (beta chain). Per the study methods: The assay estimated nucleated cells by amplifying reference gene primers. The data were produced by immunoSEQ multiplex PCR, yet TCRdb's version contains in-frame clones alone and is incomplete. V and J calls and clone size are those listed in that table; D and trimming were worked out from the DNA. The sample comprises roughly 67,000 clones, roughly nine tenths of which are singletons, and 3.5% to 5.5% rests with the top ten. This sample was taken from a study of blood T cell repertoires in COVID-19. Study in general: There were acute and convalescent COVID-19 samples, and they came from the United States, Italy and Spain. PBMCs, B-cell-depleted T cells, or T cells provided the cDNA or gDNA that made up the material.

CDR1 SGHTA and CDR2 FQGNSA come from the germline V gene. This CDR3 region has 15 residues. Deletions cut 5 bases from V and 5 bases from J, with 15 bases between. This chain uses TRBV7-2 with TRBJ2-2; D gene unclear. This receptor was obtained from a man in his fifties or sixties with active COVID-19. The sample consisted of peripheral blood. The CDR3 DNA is TGTGCCAGCAGCCCGGAGAGTACCAGTACCGGGGAGCTGTTTTTT. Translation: CASSPESTSTGELFF.